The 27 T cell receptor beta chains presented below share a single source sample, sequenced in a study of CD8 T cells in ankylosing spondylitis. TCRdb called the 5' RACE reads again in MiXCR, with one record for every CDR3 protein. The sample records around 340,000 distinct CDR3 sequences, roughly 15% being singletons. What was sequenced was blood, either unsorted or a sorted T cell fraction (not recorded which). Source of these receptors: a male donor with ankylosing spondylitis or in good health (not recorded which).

The CDR3 region is CSARGGMNTEAFF. In nucleotides, the CDR3 is TGCAGTGCTAGAGGGGGGATGAACACTGAAGCTTTCTTT. The V call is TRBV20-1, the J call TRBJ1-1; D is perhaps TRBD1 (5 bases). V gave up 1 base and J gave up 0 bases, with 6 bases separating them. Germline V gene lookup returns CDR1 DFQATT and CDR2 SNEGSKA (reference sequence). This CDR3 is built from 13 residues.

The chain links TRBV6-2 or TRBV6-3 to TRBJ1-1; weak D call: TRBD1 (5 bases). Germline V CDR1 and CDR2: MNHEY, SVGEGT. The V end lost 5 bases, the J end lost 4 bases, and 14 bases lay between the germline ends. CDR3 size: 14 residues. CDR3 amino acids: CASSPTGRGTEAFF. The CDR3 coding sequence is TGTGCCAGCAGTCCCACCGGGAGGGGCACTGAAGCTTTCTTT.

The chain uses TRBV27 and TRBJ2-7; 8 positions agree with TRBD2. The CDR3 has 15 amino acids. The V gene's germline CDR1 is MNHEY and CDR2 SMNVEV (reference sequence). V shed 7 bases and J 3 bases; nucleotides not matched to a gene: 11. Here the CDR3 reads CASKGLAGSDYEQYF. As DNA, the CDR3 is TGTGCCAGCAAGGGGTTAGCGGGGTCCGACTACGAGCAGTACTTC.

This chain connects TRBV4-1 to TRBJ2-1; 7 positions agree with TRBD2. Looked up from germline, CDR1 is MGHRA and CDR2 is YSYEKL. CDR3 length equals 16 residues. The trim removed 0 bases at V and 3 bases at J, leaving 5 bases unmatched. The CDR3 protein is CASSQDGRGHYNEQFF. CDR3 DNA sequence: TGCGCCAGCAGCCAAGATGGGAGGGGTCACTACAATGAGCAGTTCTTC.

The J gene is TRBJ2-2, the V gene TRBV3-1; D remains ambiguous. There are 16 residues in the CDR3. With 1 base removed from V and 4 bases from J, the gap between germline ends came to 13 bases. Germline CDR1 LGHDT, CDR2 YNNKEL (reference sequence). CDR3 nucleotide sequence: TGTGCCAGCAGCCAAGTCTCGTCAGCTATCACCGGGGAGCTGTTTTTT. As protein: CASSQVSSAITGELFF.

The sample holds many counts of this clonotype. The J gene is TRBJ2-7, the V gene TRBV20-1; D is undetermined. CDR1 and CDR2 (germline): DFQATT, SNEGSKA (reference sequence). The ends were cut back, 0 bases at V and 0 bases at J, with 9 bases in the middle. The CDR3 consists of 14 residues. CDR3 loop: CSARDPTSSYEQYF. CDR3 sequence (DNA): TGCAGTGCTAGAGATCCGACGTCCTCCTACGAGCAGTACTTC.

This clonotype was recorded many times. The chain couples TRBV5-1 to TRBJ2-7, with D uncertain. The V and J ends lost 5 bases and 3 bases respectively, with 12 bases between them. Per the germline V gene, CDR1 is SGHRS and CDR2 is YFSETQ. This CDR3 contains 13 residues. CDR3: CASRHQAGYEQYF. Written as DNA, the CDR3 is TGCGCCAGCAGACACCAGGCAGGCTACGAGCAGTACTTC.

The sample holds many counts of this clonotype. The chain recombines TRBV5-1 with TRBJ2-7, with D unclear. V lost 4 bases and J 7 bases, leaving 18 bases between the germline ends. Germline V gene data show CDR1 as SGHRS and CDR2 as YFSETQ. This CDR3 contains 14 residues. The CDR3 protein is CASSIGPSRQEQYF. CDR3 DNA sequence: TGCGCCAGCAGCATAGGACCCTCCCGGCAGGAGCAGTACTTC.

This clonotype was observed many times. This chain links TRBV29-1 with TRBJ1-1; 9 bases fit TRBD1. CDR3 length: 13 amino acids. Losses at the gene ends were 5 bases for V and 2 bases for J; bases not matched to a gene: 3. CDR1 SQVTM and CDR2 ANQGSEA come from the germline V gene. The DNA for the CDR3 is TGCAGCGTTAGACAGGGGGATAACACTGAAGCTTTCTTT. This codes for CSVRQGDNTEAFF.

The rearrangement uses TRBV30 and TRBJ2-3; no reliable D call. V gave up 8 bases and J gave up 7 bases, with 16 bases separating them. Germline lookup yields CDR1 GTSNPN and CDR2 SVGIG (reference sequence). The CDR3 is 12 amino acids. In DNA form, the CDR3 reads TGTGCCCTGGAGCCGCAGACTTATACGCAGTATTTT. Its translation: CALEPQTYTQYF.

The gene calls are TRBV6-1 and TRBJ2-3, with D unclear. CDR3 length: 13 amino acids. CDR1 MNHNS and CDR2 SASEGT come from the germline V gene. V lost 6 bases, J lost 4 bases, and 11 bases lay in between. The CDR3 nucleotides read TGTGCCAGCAGCTCCGGACGGGCAGATACGCAGTATTTT. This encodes CASSSGRADTQYF.

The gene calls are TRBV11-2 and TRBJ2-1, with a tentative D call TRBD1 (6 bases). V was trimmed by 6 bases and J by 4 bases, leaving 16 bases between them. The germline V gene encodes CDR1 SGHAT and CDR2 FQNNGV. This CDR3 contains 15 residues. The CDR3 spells CASRGAWGTYNEQFF. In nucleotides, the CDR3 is TGTGCCAGCAGGGGTGCCTGGGGGACATACAATGAGCAGTTCTTC.

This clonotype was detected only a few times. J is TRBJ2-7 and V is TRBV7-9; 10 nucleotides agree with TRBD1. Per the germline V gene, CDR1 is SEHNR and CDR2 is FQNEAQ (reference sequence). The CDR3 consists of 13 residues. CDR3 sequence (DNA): TGTGGCTATACGGGGACAGGGGTCAGCGAGCAGTACTTC. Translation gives CGYTGTGVSEQYF.

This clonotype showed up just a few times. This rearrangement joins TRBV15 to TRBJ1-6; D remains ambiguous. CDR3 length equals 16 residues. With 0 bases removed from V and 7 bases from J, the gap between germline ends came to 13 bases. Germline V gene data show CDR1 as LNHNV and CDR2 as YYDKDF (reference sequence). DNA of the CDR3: TGTGCCACCAGCAGAGATCACAGCCAGCCAAATTCACCCCTCCACTTT. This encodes CATSRDHSQPNSPLHF.

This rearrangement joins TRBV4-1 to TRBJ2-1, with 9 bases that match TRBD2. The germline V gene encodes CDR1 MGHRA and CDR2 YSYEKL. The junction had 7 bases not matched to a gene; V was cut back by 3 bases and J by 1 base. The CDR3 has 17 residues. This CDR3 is CASSHQIAGASYNEQFF. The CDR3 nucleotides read TGCGCCAGCAGCCATCAGATAGCGGGAGCGTCCTACAATGAGCAGTTCTTC.

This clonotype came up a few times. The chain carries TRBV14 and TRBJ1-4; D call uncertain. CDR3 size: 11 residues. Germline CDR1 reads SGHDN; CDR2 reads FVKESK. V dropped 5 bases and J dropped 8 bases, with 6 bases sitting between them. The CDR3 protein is CASSIREKLFF. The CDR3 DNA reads TGTGCCAGCAGCATTCGAGAAAAACTGTTTTTT. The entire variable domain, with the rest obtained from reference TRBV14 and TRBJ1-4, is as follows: EAGVTQFPSHSVIEKGQTVTLRCDPISGHDNLYWYRRVMGKEIKFLLHFVKESKQDESGMPNNRFLAERTGGTYSTLKVQPAELEDSGVYFCASSIREKLFFGSGTQLSVL.

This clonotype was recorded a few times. The CDR3 nucleotides read TGTGCCAGCAGTGATCCCGGGACAGGGCCCTCCTACGAGCAGTACTTC. Its translation: CASSDPGTGPSYEQYF. The rearrangement joins TRBV6-1 to TRBJ2-7; TRBD1 aligns across 9 bases. The CDR3 contains 16 residues. CDR1 MNHNS and CDR2 SASEGT come from the germline V gene. V lost 3 bases to trimming and J lost 0 bases; unmatched junction nucleotides: 6.

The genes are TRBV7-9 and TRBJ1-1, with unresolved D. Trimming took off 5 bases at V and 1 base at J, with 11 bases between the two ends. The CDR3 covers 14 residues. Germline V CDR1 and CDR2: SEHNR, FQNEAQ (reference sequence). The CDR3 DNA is TGTGCCAGCAGCCTGGGGAGCAGGAACACTGAAGCTTTCTTT. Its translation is CASSLGSRNTEAFF.

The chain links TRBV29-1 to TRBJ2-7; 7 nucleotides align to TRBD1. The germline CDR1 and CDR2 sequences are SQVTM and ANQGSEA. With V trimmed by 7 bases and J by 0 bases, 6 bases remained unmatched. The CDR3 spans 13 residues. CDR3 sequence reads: CSAADRASYEQYF. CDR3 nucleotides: TGCAGCGCCGCCGACAGGGCCTCCTACGAGCAGTACTTC.

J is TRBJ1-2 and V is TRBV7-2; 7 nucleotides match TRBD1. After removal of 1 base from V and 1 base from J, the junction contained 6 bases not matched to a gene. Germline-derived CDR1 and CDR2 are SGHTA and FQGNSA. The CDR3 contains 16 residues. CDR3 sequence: CASSLGGQRSNYGYTF. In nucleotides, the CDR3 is TGTGCCAGCAGCTTAGGGGGACAGAGGAGTAACTATGGCTACACCTTC.

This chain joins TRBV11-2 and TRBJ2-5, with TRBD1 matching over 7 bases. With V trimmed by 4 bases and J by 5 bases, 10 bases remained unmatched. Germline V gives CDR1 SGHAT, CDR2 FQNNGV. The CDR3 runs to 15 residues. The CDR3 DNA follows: TGTGCCAGCAGCTCCTTGACAGGGTGGATGGAGACCCAGTACTTC. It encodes CASSSLTGWMETQYF.

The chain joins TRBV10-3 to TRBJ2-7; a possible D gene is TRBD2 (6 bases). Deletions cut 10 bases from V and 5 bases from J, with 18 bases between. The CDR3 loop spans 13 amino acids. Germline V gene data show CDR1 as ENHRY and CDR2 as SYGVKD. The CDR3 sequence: CATGREPPNEQYF. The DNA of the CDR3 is TGTGCCACCGGGCGGGAACCTCCTAACGAGCAGTACTTC.

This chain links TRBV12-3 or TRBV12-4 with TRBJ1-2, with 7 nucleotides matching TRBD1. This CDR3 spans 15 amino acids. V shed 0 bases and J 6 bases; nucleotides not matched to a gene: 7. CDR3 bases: TGTGCCAGCAGTTTAGCGCAAGGGGGCGGGGATGGCTACACCTTC. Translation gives CASSLAQGGGDGYTF.

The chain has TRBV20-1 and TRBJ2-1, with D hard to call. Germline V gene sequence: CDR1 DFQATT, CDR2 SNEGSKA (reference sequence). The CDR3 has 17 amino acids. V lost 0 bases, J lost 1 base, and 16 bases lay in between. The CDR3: CSARDSRKDISYNEQFF. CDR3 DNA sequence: TGCAGTGCTAGAGATAGCAGAAAGGATATATCCTACAATGAGCAGTTCTTC.

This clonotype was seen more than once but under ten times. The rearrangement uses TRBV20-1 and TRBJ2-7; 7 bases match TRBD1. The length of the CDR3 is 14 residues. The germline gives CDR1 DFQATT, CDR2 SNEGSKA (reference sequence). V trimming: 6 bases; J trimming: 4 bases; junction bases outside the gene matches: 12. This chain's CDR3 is CSAPRPGGVYEQYF. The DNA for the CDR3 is TGCAGTGCCCCCAGGCCAGGGGGAGTTTACGAGCAGTACTTC.

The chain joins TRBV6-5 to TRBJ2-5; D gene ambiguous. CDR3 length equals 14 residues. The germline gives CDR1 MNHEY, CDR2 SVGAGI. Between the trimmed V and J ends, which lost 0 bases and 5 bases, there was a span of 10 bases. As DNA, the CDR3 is TGTGCCAGCAGTTACTCGTTGAGTTGGGAGACCCAGTACTTC. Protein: CASSYSLSWETQYF.

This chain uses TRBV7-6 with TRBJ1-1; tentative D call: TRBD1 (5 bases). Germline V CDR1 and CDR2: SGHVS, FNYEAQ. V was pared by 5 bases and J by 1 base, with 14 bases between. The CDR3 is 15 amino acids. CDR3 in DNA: TGTGCCAGCAGCCCGTGGGACCGTTCGAACACTGAAGCTTTCTTT. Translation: CASSPWDRSNTEAFF.